This passage covers 2 T cell receptor beta chains from one sample sequenced in a study of cytomegalovirus exposure and HLA in healthy donors. Sequencing used immunoSEQ multiplex PCR; TCRdb keeps in-frame clones, though not all of them. The sample includes under 200,000 clones, approximately 96% of them seen just once. The material sequenced was PBMCs. Source of these receptors: a woman aged 18-29 years in good health and CMV-seronegative.

V is TRBV2 and J is TRBJ1-4, with TRBD1 matching over 7 bases. V was pared by 7 bases and J by 1 base, with 3 bases of the junction left unmatched. The length of the CDR3 is 14 residues. CDR1 is SNHLY and CDR2 is FYNNEI in the germline V gene. CDR3: CASNTGVTNEKLFF. The CDR3 DNA reads TGTGCCAGCAATACAGGGGTAACTAATGAAAAACTGTTTTTT.

The gene calls are TRBV9 and TRBJ2-3, with 7 nucleotides matching TRBD2. This CDR3 comprises 18 residues. Trimming took 0 bases from V and 2 from J; bases not matched to a gene: 12. CDR1 SGDLS and CDR2 YYNGEE come from the germline V gene. CDR3: CASSVDPGGRGYTDTQYF. CDR3 nucleotide sequence: TGTGCCAGCAGCGTAGACCCGGGGGGAAGGGGTTACACAGATACGCAGTATTTT.